A selection of T cell receptor beta chains follows, all from one sample in a study of cytomegalovirus exposure and HLA in healthy donors. Sequencing was performed with immunoSEQ multiplex PCR; in TCRdb, only in-frame clones are kept and a portion is missing. The sample includes about 180,000 clones, over 75% of them seen just once. The specimen sequenced was PBMCs. The receptors derive from a woman aged 45-65 years in good health and CMV-seronegative. The CDR3 runs from the conserved cysteine through the conserved F or W. A D gene is named only where the DNA matches it firmly. Some rows mark clone size as missing; the rest say once, few, many or name a class of expanded clone.

v_gene	d_gene	j_gene	abundance	CDR3aa	CDR3nt
TRBV27	TRBD2	TRBJ2-5	NA	CASSSGRSGGKETQYF	TGTGCCAGCAGTTCGGGGCGGTCGGGGGGAAAAGAGACCCAGTACTTC
TRBV7-8	NA	TRBJ1-5	NA	CASSPELGGNQPQHF	TGTGCCAGCAGCCCGGAGTTAGGAGGCAATCAGCCCCAGCATTTT
TRBV6-6	NA	TRBJ1-5	once	CASSSSMFNQPQHF	TGTGCCAGCAGTTCCAGTATGTTCAATCAGCCCCAGCATTTT
TRBV12-5	NA	TRBJ2-5	NA	CASGSGLGETQYF	TGTGCTAGTGGTTCAGGGCTTGGAGAGACCCAGTACTTC
TRBV5-8	TRBD2	TRBJ2-5	NA	CASSPGLAGVRETQYF	TGTGCCAGCAGCCCGGGACTAGCGGGAGTGAGAGAGACCCAGTACTTC
TRBV4-1	NA	TRBJ2-3	NA	CASSQGGVDTQYF	TGCGCCAGCAGCCAAGGGGGGGTAGATACGCAGTATTTT
TRBV9	TRBD2	TRBJ2-5	NA	CASSAMGEGETQYF	TGTGCCAGCAGCGCCATGGGGGAGGGGGAGACCCAGTACTTC
TRBV9	TRBD2	TRBJ2-3	NA	CASSPRQNVAGPTTDTQYF	TGTGCCAGCAGCCCCCGCCAAAACGTAGCGGGACCGACCACAGATACGCAGTATTTT
TRBV29-1	TRBD1	TRBJ1-2	NA	CSVEVVQGSYGYTF	TGCAGCGTTGAAGTGGTACAGGGGAGCTATGGCTACACCTTC
TRBV7-9	TRBD1	TRBJ2-7	NA	CASSPRTGEAYEQYF	TGTGCCAGCAGCCCCCGGACAGGGGAAGCCTACGAGCAGTACTTC
TRBV7-2	NA	TRBJ1-2	NA	CASSTAGIANYGYTF	TGTGCCAGCAGTACGGCAGGGATAGCTAACTATGGCTACACCTTC
TRBV28	NA	TRBJ2-1	NA	CASNIRGEQFF	TGTGCCAGCAACATTCGTGGTGAGCAGTTCTTC
TRBV19	NA	TRBJ2-7	NA	CASRREGFGHEQYF	TGTGCCAGTAGAAGAGAGGGTTTCGGCCACGAGCAGTACTTC
TRBV2	TRBD1	TRBJ1-5	NA	CASSTPPFGTGGQPQHF	TGTGCCAGCAGTACACCCCCGTTCGGGACAGGGGGGCAGCCCCAGCATTTT
TRBV7-9	TRBD1	TRBJ2-1	NA	CASRWNRDRGRNEQFF	TGTGCCAGCAGATGGAACCGGGACAGGGGGCGAAATGAGCAGTTCTTC
TRBV4-1	NA	TRBJ2-7	NA	CASSQGADSYEQYF	TGCGCCAGCAGCCAAGGGGCAGACTCCTACGAGCAGTACTTC
TRBV2	TRBD2	TRBJ2-1	few	CASRAGLAGVEQFF	TGTGCCAGCAGAGCGGGACTAGCGGGGGTAGAGCAGTTCTTC
TRBV4-1	TRBD1	TRBJ1-2	NA	CASSPLQGPASYGYTF	TGCGCCAGCAGCCCACTACAGGGGCCAGCCTCGTATGGCTACACCTTC
TRBV28	TRBD2	TRBJ2-4	NA	CASSFPTGVAGANIQYF	TGTGCCAGCAGTTTCCCTACCGGGGTAGCGGGGGCAAACATTCAGTACTTC
TRBV27	NA	TRBJ2-7	NA	CATRLTGTYEQYF	TGTGCCACCCGCCTCACGGGAACCTACGAGCAGTACTTC
TRBV5-6	NA	TRBJ1-1	once	CASSLDLEGTEAFF	TGTGCCAGCAGCTTGGACCTCGAGGGTACTGAAGCTTTCTTT
TRBV5-1	NA	TRBJ1-2	NA	CASRLDRSGGYTF	TGCGCCAGCAGGTTAGACAGGTCGGGTGGCTACACCTTC
TRBV19	NA	TRBJ1-2	once	CASSTPADRNYGYTF	TGTGCCAGTAGTACCCCTGCGGATCGAAATTATGGCTACACCTTC
TRBV7-3	NA	TRBJ2-1	once	CASSAADNEQFF	TGTGCCAGCAGCGCCGCGGACAATGAGCAGTTCTTC
TRBV30	NA	TRBJ1-5	NA	CAWNRDNDSNQPQHF	TGTGCCTGGAACCGGGACAATGATAGCAATCAGCCCCAGCATTTT
TRBV29-1	TRBD1	TRBJ2-2	NA	CSVEKQGGPLPGELFF	TGCAGCGTTGAAAAACAGGGGGGTCCTTTGCCCGGGGAGCTGTTTTTT
TRBV29-1	TRBD1	TRBJ2-3	NA	CSVAGQVTDTQYF	TGCAGCGTTGCGGGACAGGTCACAGATACGCAGTATTTT
TRBV30	TRBD1	TRBJ2-5	NA	CAWMARGIGTQYF	TGTGCCTGGATGGCCAGGGGGATAGGGACCCAGTACTTC
TRBV28	TRBD1	TRBJ1-2	NA	CASSSGQGHYGYTF	TGTGCCAGCAGTTCTGGACAGGGACACTATGGCTACACCTTC
TRBV10-3	NA	TRBJ2-7	once	CAITTGPPTYEQYF	TGTGCCATCACTACTGGGCCCCCCACCTACGAGCAGTACTTC
TRBV5-4	TRBD2	TRBJ2-5	few	CASSSGTSLTETQYF	TGTGCCAGCAGCTCCGGGACTAGTCTTACGGAGACCCAGTACTTC
TRBV30	NA	TRBJ1-1	NA	CAWSRDLKTEAFF	TGTGCCTGGAGCAGGGATCTGAAGACTGAAGCTTTCTTT
TRBV6-4	TRBD2	TRBJ2-7	NA	CASSELAGAVNEQYF	TGTGCCAGCAGTGAATTAGCGGGAGCCGTAAACGAGCAGTACTTC
TRBV2	TRBD2	TRBJ2-1	once	CASTNLAGGPSEQFF	TGTGCCAGCACGAATCTAGCGGGAGGGCCAAGTGAGCAGTTCTTC
TRBV14	TRBD1	TRBJ2-1	once	CASSQGVGFRGRFPKYNEQFF	TGTGCCAGCAGCCAAGGGGTAGGCTTCAGGGGGCGGTTTCCGAAGTACAATGAGCAGTTCTTC
TRBV10-3	NA	TRBJ1-2	NA	CAISESSANYGYTF	TGTGCCATCAGTGAGTCATCTGCTAACTATGGCTACACCTTC
TRBV27	TRBD1	TRBJ1-2	NA	CASKSIWDRANYGYTF	TGTGCCAGCAAAAGTATCTGGGACAGAGCTAACTATGGCTACACCTTC
TRBV9	TRBD2	TRBJ2-7	NA	CASSVGSREVSYEQYF	TGTGCCAGCAGCGTAGGTTCCCGGGAGGTCTCCTACGAGCAGTACTTC
TRBV14	NA	TRBJ2-7	NA	CASSQDTVSYEQYF	TGTGCCAGCAGCCAAGATACGGTGTCCTACGAGCAGTACTTC
TRBV7-3	NA	TRBJ1-1	NA	CASRPSRASTEAFF	TGTGCCAGCAGGCCCTCCAGGGCGAGCACTGAAGCTTTCTTT
TRBV5-1	NA	TRBJ2-1	few	CASSLGAGAPNEQFF	TGCGCCAGCAGCTTGGGCGCGGGGGCCCCCAATGAGCAGTTCTTC
TRBV5-6	TRBD1	TRBJ2-5	NA	CASSLSGTGETQYF	TGTGCCAGCAGCTTGTCTGGGACAGGAGAGACCCAGTACTTC
TRBV21-1	NA	TRBJ1-1	NA	CASSYFEGAHTEAFF	TGTGCCAGCAGCTACTTTGAGGGGGCGCACACTGAAGCTTTCTTT
TRBV15	NA	TRBJ2-5	NA	CATSNPGETQYF	TGTGCCACCAGCAACCCGGGGGAGACCCAGTACTTC
TRBV7-9	TRBD1	TRBJ1-4	NA	CASSQGQGKEKLFF	TGTGCCAGCAGCCAGGGACAGGGAAAGGAAAAACTGTTTTTT
TRBV19	NA	TRBJ1-1	NA	CASTTGTHEFNTEAFF	TGTGCCAGTACCACCGGGACACACGAATTCAACACTGAAGCTTTCTTT
TRBV11-2	NA	TRBJ2-1	NA	CASSQGVSYNEQFF	TGTGCCAGCAGCCAAGGGGTGTCCTACAATGAGCAGTTCTTC
TRBV28	TRBD1	TRBJ1-5	NA	CASSLLSFNRGGQPQHF	TGTGCCAGCAGTTTACTCTCCTTCAACAGGGGCGGTCAGCCCCAGCATTTT
TRBV2	NA	TRBJ1-6	few	CATLKGINSPLHF	TGTGCCACCCTTAAGGGGATTAATTCACCCCTCCACTTT
TRBV6-6	NA	TRBJ2-6	NA	CASRWPGGPGANVLTF	TGTGCCAGCAGGTGGCCCGGAGGACCTGGGGCCAACGTCCTGACTTTC
TRBV19	TRBD1	TRBJ1-1	NA	CASSQQGRPNTEAFF	TGTGCCAGTAGTCAACAGGGGAGGCCGAACACTGAAGCTTTCTTT
TRBV19	TRBD1	TRBJ2-2	NA	CASSRRDRSPGELFF	TGTGCCAGTAGTAGAAGGGACAGATCACCCGGGGAGCTGTTTTTT